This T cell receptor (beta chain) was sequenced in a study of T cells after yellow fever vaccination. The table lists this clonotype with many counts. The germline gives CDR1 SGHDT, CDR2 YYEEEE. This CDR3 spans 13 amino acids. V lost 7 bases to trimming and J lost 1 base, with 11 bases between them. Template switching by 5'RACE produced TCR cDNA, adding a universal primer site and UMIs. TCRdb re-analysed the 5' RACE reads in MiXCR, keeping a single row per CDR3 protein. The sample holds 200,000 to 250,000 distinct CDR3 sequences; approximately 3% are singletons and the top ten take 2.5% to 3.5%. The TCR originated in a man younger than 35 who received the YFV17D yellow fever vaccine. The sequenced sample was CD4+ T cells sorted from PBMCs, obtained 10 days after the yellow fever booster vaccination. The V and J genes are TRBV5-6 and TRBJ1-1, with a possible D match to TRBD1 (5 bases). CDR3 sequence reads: CASSGESNTEAFF. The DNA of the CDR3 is TGTGCCAGCTCGGGGGAGTCGAACACTGAAGCTTTCTTT.